Many counts were recorded for the clone carrying this T cell receptor (beta chain). From the reads, TCRdb called clonotypes with MiXCR, one entry per CDR3 protein. This table holds a few hundred thousand distinct CDR3 sequences, around 8.7% found once. This entry is derived from a study of T cell repertoires in cytomegalovirus infection. The sequence was collected from a human donor in good health (CMV status not recorded). Some clones in this sample may be carry-over from other donors' samples. Sequencing used PBMCs.

CDR3 protein: CASSYRRDTEAFF. CDR3 nucleotides: TGTGCCAGCAGTTACAGGAGGGACACTGAAGCTTTCTTT. The rearrangement joins TRBV6-2 or TRBV6-3 to TRBJ1-1; no definite D call. Germline-derived CDR1 and CDR2 are MNHEY and SVGEGT. CDR3 size: 13 residues. V dropped 2 bases and J dropped 3 bases, with 7 bases sitting between them.